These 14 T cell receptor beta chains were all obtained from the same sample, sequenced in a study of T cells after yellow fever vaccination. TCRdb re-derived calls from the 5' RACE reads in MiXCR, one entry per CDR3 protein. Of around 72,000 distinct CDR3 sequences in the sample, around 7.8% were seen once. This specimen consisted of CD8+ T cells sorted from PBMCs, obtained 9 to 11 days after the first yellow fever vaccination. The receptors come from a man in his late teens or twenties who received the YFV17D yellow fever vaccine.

CDR3 protein: CASRIWGGGELFF. The CDR3 DNA reads as TGTGCCAGCAGAATCTGGGGGGGCGGGGAGCTGTTTTTT. The rearrangement joins TRBV12-3 or TRBV12-4 to TRBJ2-2; 7 bases fit TRBD2. Trimming at V came to 6 bases and at J to 7 bases, leaving 5 bases not matched to a gene. The CDR3 consists of 13 residues.

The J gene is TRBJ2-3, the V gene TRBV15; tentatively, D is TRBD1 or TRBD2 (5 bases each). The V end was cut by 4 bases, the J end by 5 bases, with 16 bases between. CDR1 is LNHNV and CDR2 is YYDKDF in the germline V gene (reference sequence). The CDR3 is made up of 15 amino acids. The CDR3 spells CATSNREGRRDTQYF. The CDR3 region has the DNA TGTGCCACCAGCAATCGAGAGGGGCGAAGAGATACGCAGTATTTT.

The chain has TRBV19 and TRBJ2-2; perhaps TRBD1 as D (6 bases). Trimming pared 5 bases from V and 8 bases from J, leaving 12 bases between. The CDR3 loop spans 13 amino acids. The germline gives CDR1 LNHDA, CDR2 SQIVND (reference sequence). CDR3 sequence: CASSPRGGGELFF. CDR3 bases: TGTGCCAGTAGTCCGAGAGGGGGAGGGGAGCTGTTTTTT. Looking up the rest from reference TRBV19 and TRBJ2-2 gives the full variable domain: DGGITQSPKYLFRKEGQNVTLSCEQNLNHDAMYWYRQDPGQGLRLIYYSQIVNDFQKGDIAEGYSVSREKKESFPLTVTSAQKNPTAFYLCASSPRGGGELFFGEGSRLTVL.

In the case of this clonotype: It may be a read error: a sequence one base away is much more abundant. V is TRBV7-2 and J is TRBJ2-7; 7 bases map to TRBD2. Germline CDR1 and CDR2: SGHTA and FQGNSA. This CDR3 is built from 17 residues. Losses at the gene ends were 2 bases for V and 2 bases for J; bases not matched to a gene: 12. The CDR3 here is CASSLKTGYGGAYEQYV. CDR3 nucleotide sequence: TGTGCCAGCAGCTTAAAGACGGGATATGGGGGGGCCTACGAGCAGTACGTC.

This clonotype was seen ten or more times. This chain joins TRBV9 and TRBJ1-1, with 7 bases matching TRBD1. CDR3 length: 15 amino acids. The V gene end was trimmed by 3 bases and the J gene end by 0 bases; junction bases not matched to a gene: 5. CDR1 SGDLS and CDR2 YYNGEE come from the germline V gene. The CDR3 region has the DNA TGTGCCAGCAGCGCTACAGGGGAAGTGAACACTGAAGCTTTCTTT. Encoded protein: CASSATGEVNTEAFF.

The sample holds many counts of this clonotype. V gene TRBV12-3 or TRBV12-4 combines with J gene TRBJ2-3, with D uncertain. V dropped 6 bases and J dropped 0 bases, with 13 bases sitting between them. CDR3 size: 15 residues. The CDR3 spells CASRTRAGSTDTQYF. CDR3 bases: TGTGCCAGCAGGACACGGGCAGGTAGCACAGATACGCAGTATTTT.

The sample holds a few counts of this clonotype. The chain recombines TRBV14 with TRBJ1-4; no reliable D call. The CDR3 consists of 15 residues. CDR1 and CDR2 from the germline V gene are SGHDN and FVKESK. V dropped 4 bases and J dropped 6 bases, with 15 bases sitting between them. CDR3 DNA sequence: TGTGCCAGCAGCCCGAAGGCAAGGCATGATGAAAAACTGTTTTTT. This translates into CASSPKARHDEKLFF. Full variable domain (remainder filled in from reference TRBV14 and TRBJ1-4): EAGVTQFPSHSVIEKGQTVTLRCDPISGHDNLYWYRRVMGKEIKFLLHFVKESKQDESGMPNNRFLAERTGGTYSTLKVQPAELEDSGVYFCASSPKARHDEKLFFGSGTQLSVL.

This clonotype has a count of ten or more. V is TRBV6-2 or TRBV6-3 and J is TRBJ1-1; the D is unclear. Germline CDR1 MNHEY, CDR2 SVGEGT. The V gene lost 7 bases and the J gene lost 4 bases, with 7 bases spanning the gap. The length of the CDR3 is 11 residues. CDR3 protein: CASTPGTEAFF. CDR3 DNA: TGTGCCAGCACCCCGGGCACTGAAGCTTTCTTT.

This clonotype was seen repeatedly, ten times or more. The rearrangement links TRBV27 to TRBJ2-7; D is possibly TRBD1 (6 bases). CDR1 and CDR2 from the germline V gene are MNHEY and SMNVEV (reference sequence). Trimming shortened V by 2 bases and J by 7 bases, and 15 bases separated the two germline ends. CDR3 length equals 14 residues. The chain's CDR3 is CASSLVRQGSEQYF. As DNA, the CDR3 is TGTGCCAGCAGTTTAGTCCGCCAGGGGTCGGAGCAGTACTTC.

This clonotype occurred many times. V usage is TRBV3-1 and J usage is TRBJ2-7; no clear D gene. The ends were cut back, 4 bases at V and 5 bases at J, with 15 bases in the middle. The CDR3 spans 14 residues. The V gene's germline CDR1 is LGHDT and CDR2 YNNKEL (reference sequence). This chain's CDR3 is CASSRPGPFDEQYF. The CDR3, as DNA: TGTGCCAGCAGCCGACCCGGGCCCTTCGACGAGCAGTACTTC.

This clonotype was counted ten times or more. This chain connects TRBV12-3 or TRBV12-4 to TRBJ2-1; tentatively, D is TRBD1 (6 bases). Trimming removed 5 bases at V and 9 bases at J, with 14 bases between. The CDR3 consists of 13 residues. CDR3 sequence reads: CASSSFQGSEQFF. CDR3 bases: TGTGCCAGCAGTAGTTTTCAGGGGTCTGAGCAGTTCTTC.

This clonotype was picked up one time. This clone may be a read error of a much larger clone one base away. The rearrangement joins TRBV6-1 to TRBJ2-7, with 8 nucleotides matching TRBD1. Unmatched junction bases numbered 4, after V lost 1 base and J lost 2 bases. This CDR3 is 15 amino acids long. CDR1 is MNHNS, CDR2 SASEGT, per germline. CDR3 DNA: TGTGCCAGCAGTGAAGATGTGACAGGGGCCTACGAGCAGTACTTC. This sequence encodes CASSEDVTGAYEQYF.

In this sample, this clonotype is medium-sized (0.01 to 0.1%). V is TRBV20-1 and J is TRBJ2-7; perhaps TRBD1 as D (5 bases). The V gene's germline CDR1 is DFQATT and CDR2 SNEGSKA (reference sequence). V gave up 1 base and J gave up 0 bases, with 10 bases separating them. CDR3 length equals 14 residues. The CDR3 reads CSARGGDSSYEQYV. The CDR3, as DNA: TGCAGTGCTAGAGGTGGAGACAGCTCCTACGAGCAGTACGTC.

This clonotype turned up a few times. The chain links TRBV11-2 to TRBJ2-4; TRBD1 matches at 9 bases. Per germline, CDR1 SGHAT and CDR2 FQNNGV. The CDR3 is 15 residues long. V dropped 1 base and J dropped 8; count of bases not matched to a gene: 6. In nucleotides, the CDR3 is TGTGCCAGCAGCTTAGGGGCGGGACAGGGACACATTCAGTACTTC. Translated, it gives CASSLGAGQGHIQYF.